This entry concerns a single T cell receptor beta chain. Per the study methods: Nucleated cell number was recorded as an estimate derived from reference gene primer amplification. Sequenced by immunoSEQ multiplex PCR; TCRdb stores in-frame clones only, minus some. V, J and clone size reflect that table, while D and trimming were determined from the DNA. The repertoire holds tens of thousands of clones, with 80% to 90% as singletons. The data derive from a study of blood T cell repertoires in COVID-19. In the study overall: PBMCs, B-cell-depleted T cells, or T cells were the source of the cDNA or gDNA that made up the material.

The TCR originated in a woman aged 55-69 years with acute or convalescent COVID-19. The specimen sequenced was peripheral blood.

In DNA form, the CDR3 reads TGTGCCAGCAGCGTAGGACCAGGCAACACCATATATTTT. Translating it yields CASSVGPGNTIYF. The chain is built from TRBV11-2 and TRBJ1-3, with D hard to call. Germline V CDR1 and CDR2: SGHAT, FQNNGV. The CDR3 spans 13 residues. The V and J ends lost 5 bases and 7 bases respectively, with 12 bases between them.